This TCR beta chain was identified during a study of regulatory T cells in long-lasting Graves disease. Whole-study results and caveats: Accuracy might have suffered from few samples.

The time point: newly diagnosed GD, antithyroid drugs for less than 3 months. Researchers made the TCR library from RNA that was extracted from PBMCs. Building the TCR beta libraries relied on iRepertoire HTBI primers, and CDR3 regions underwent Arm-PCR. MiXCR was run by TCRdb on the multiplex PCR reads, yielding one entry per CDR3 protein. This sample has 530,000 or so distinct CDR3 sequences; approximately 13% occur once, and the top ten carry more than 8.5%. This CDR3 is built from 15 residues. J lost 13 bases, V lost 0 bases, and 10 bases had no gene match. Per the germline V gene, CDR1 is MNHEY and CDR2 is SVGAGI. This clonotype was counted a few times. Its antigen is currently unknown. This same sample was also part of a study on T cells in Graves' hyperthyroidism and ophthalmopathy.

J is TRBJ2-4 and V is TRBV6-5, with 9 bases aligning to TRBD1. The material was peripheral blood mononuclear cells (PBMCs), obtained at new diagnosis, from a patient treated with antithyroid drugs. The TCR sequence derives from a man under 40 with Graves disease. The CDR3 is CASSYSRTGEGSQYF. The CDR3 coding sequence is TGTGCCAGCAGTTACTCCCGGACAGGGGAGGGATCGCAGTACTTC.